This TCR beta chain is from a study of cytomegalovirus exposure and HLA in healthy donors. The J segment lost 4 bases and the V segment lost 2 bases, leaving 6 bases of the junction unmatched. Looked up from germline, CDR1 is SGHTA and CDR2 is FQGTGA. The CDR3 runs 15 residues. The PCR used 60 Vbeta and 13 Jbeta primers. The method was immunoSEQ multiplex PCR; TCRdb's version includes in-frame clones alone and lacks a portion of them. The profile shows under 200,000 clones, around 62% of them singletons. The TCR originated in a man in his forties in good health and CMV-seronegative. The V gene is TRBV7-3, the J gene TRBJ1-1; 8 nucleotides line up with TRBD1. The sample taken for sequencing was PBMCs. CDR3 protein: CASSLQGASPTEAFF. The CDR3 coding sequence is TGTGCCAGCAGCTTACAGGGGGCCTCGCCCACTGAAGCTTTCTTT.